This T cell receptor beta chain emerged from a study of blood T cell repertoires in COVID-19. Study details: Acute-phase and convalescent COVID-19 samples originated in the United States, Italy and Spain.

CDR1 is SQVTM and CDR2 is ANQGSEA in the germline V gene. The CDR3 consists of 13 residues. V lost 4 bases, J lost 5 bases, and 14 bases lay in between. Participants' reported clinical history set cohort assignment. Original processing methods: Estimated nucleated cell counts came from reference gene primer amplification. Clones were read by immunoSEQ multiplex PCR, and TCRdb kept only the in-frame ones, dropping some. D and trimming were read from the DNA, whereas the V and J calls and clone size are those reported in that table. The sample lists about 240,000 clones, roughly 87% occurring once. The sequenced sample consisted of PBMCs or T cells enriched from blood (not recorded which). The chain is built from TRBV29-1 and TRBJ1-1; D not resolved. The TCR sequence derives from a woman between 25 and 40 years old with acute COVID-19. CDR3 sequence (DNA): TGCAGCGTTGGAGGTTACGCGGGGACTGAAGCTTTCTTT. This translates into CSVGGYAGTEAFF.